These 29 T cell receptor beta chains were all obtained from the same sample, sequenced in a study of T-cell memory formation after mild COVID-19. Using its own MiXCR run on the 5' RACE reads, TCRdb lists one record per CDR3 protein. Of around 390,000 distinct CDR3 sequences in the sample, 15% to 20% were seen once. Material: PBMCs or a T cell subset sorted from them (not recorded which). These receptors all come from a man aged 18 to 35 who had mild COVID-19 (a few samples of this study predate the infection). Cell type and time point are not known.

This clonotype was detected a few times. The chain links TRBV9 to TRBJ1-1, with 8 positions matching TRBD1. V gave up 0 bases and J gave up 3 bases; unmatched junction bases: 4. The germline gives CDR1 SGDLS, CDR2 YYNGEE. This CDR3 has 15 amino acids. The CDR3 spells CASSVGQGADTEAFF. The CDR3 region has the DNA TGTGCCAGCAGCGTAGGGCAGGGGGCCGACACTGAAGCTTTCTTT.

The CDR3 bases are TGCGCCAGCAGAACCCCCGGGACGGGGAGGAATATTGAAGCTTTCTTT. As protein: CASRTPGTGRNIEAFF. The chain is built from TRBV4-1 and TRBJ1-1, with D tentatively TRBD1 (5 bases). This CDR3 spans 16 amino acids. Germline V gene sequence: CDR1 MGHRA, CDR2 YSYEKL. Trimming pared 6 bases from V and 7 bases from J, leaving 24 bases between.

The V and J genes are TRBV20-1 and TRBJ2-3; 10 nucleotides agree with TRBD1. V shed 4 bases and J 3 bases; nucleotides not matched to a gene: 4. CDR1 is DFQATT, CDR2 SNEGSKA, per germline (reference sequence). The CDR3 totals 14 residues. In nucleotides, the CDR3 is TGCAGTGCTAATGGACAGGGGGTGACAGATACGCAGTATTTT. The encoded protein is CSANGQGVTDTQYF.

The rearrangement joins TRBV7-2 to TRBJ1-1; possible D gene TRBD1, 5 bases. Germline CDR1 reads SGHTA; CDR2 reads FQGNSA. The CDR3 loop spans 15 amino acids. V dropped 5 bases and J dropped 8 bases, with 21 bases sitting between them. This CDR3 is CASSPRLIGTGEAFF. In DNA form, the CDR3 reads TGTGCCAGCAGCCCGCGGTTGATAGGGACTGGCGAAGCTTTCTTT.

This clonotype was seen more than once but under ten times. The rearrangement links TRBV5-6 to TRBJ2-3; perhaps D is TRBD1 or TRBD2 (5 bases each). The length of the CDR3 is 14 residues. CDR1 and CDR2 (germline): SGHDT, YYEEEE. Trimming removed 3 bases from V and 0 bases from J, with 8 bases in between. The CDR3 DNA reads TGTGCCAGCAGCTGGGGGTATAGCACAGATACGCAGTATTTT. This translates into CASSWGYSTDTQYF.

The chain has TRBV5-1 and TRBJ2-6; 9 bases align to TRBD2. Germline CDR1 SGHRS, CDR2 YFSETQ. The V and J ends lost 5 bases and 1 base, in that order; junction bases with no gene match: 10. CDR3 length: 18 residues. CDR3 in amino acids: CASSSPGLALSGANVLTF. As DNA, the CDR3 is TGCGCCAGCAGTTCGCCGGGACTAGCACTGTCTGGGGCCAACGTCCTGACTTTC.

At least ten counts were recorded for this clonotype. CDR3 loop: CASSLGSLGPSDTQYF. In DNA form, the CDR3 reads TGCGCCAGCAGCCTTGGCAGCTTGGGCCCTTCAGATACGCAGTATTTT. The genes are TRBV5-1 and TRBJ2-3; D is uncertain. The CDR3 is 16 residues long. V gave up 4 bases and J gave up 4 bases, with 19 bases separating them. Looked up from germline, CDR1 is SGHRS and CDR2 is YFSETQ.

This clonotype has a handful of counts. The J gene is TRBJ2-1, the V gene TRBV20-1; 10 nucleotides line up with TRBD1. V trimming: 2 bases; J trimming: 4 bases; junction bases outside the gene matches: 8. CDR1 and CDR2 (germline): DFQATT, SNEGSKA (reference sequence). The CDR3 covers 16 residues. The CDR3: CSARPRQGARYNEQFF. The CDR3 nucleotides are TGCAGTGCTAGACCCCGACAGGGGGCGCGTTACAATGAGCAGTTCTTC.

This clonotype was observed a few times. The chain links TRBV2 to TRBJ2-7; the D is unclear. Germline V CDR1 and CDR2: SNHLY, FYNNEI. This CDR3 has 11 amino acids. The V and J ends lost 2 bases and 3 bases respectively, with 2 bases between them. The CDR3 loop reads CASSEIYEQYF. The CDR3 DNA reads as TGTGCCAGCAGTGAAATCTACGAGCAGTACTTC.

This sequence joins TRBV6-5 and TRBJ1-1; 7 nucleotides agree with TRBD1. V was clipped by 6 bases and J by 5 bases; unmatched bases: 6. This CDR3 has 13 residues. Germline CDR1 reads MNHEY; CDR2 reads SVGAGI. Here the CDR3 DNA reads TGTGCCAGCAGACGTACAGGGGCTACTGAAGCTTTCTTT. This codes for CASRRTGATEAFF.

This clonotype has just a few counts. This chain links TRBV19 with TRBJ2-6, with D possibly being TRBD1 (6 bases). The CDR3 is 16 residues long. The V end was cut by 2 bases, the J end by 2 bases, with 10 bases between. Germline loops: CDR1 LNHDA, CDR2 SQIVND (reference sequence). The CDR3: CASSIQGQAGANVLTF. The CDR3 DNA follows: TGTGCCAGTAGTATACAGGGGCAAGCTGGGGCCAACGTCCTGACTTTC.

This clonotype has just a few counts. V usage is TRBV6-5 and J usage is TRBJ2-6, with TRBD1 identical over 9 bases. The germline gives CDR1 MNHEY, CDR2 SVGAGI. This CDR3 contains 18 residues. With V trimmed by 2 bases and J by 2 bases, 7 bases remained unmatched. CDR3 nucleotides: TGTGCCAGCAGTTACACTGGGACAGGGTCGGCTGGGGCCAACGTCCTGACTTTC. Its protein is CASSYTGTGSAGANVLTF.

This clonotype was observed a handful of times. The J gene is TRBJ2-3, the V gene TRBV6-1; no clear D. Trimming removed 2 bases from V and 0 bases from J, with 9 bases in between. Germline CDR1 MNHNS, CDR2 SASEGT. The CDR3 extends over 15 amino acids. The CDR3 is CASSEQTSSTDTQYF. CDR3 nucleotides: TGTGCCAGCAGTGAACAGACTTCTAGCACAGATACGCAGTATTTT.

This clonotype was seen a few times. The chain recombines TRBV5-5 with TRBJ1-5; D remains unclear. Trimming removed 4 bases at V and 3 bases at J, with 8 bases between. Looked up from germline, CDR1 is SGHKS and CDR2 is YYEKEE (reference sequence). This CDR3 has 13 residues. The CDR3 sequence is CASSTRPNQPQHF. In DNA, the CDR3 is TGTGCCAGCAGCACCCGTCCCAATCAGCCCCAGCATTTT.

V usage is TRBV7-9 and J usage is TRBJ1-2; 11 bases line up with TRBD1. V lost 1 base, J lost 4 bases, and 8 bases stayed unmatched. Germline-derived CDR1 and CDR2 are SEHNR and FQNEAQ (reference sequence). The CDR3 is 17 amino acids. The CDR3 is CASSLEGTGGSGYGYTF. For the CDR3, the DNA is TGTGCCAGCAGCTTAGAGGGGACAGGGGGAAGCGGCTATGGCTACACCTTC.

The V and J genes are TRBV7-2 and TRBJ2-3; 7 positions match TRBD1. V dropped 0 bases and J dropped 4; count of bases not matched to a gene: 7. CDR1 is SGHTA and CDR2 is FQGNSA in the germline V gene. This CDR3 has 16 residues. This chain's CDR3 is CASSLAETGRADTQYF. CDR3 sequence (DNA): TGTGCCAGCAGCTTAGCGGAGACAGGGCGGGCAGATACGCAGTATTTT. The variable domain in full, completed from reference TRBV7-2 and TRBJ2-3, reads GAGVSQSPSNKVTEKGKDVELRCDPISGHTALYWYRQSLGQGLEFLIYFQGNSAPDKSGLPSDRFSAERTGGSVSTLTIQRTQQEDSAVYLCASSLAETGRADTQYFGPGTRLTVL.

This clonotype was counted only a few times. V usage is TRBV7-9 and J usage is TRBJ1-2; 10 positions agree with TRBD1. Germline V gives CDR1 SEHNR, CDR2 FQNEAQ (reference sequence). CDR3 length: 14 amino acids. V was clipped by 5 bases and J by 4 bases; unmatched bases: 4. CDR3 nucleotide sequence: TGTGCCAGCAGCCGGGGACAGGGGCCCTATGGCTACACCTTC. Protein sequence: CASSRGQGPYGYTF.

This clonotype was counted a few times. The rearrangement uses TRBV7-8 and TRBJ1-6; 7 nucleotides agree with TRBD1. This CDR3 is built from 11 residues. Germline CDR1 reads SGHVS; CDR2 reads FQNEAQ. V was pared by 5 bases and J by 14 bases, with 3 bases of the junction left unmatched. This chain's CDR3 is CASSKGQSLHF. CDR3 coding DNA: TGTGCCAGCAGCAAGGGACAGTCCCTCCACTTT. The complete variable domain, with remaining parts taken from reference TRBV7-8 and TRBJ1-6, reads GAGVSQSPRYKVAKRGQDVALRCDPISGHVSLFWYQQALGQGPEFLTYFQNEAQLDKSGLPSDRFFAERPEGSVSTLKIQRTQQEDSAVYLCASSKGQSLHFGNGTRLTVT.

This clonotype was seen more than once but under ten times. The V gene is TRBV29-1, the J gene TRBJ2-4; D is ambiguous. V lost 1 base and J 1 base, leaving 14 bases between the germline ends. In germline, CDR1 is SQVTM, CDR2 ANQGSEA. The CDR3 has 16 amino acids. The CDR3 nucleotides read TGCAGCGTTGAAGCTTTGGAAAGACGGGCCAAAAACATTCAGTACTTC. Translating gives CSVEALERRAKNIQYF.

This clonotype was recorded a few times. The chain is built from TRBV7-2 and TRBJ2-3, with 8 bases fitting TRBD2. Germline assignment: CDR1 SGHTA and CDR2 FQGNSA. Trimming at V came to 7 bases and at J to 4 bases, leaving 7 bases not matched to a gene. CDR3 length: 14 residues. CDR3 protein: CASTTGGSADTQYF. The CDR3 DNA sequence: TGTGCCAGCACCACGGGGGGGTCGGCAGATACGCAGTATTTT.

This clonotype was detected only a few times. The CDR3 spells CASSPGGNYEQYF. The CDR3 nucleotides read TGTGCCAGCTCACCGGGCGGAAACTACGAGCAGTACTTC. The chain is built from TRBV18 and TRBJ2-7; no definite D call. Trimming removed 3 bases at V and 3 bases at J, with 9 bases between. The CDR3 is 13 amino acids. CDR1 is KGHSH, CDR2 LQKENI, per germline.

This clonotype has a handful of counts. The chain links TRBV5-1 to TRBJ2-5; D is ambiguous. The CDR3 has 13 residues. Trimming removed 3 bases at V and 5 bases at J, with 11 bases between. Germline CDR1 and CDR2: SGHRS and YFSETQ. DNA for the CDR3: TGCGCCAGCAGCTCGGGTACGCTCGAGACCCAGTACTTC. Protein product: CASSSGTLETQYF.

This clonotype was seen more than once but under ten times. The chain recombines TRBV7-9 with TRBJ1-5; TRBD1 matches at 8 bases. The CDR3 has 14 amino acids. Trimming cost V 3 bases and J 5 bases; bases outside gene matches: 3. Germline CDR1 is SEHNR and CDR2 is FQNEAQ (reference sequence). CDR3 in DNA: TGTGCCAGCAGCTTCGGACAGGGCCATCAGCCCCAGCATTTT. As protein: CASSFGQGHQPQHF.

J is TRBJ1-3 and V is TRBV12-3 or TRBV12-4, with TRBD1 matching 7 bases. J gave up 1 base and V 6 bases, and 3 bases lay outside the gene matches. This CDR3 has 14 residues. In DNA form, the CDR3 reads TGTGCCAGCAGCATACAGGGGTCTGGAAACACCATATATTTT. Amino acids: CASSIQGSGNTIYF.

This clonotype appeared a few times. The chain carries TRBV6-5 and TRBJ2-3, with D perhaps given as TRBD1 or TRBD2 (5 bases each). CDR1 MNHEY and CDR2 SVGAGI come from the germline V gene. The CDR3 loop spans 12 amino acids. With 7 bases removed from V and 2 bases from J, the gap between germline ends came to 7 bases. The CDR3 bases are TGTGCCAGCAAAGGGACCACAGATACGCAGTATTTT. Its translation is CASKGTTDTQYF.

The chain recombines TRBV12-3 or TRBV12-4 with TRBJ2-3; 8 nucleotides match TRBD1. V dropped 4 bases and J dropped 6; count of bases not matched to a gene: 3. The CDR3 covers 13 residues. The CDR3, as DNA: TGTGCCAGCAGTTCCTACAGGGGGGATACGCAGTATTTT. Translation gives CASSSYRGDTQYF.

Here the CDR3 reads CASSQAPRGQGEQFF. The CDR3 nucleotides read TGCGCCAGCAGCCAGGCCCCGAGAGGGCAGGGTGAGCAGTTCTTC. This chain uses TRBV4-1 with TRBJ2-1, with D perhaps being TRBD1 or TRBD2 (5 bases each). CDR3 length: 15 amino acids. Germline-derived CDR1 and CDR2 are MGHRA and YSYEKL. The V and J ends lost 3 bases and 9 bases respectively, with 18 bases between them.

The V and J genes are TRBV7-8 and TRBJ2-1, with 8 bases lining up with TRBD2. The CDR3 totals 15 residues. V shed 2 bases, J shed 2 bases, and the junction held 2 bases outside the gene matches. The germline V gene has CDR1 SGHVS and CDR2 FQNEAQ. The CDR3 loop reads CASSLPRGAYNEQFF. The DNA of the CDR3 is TGTGCCAGCAGCTTACCGCGGGGGGCCTACAATGAGCAGTTCTTC.

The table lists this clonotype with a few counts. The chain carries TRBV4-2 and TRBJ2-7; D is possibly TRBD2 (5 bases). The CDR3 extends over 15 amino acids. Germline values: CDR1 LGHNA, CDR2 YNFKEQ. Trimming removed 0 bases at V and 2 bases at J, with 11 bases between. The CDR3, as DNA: TGTGCCAGCAGCCAAGATCTAGCAGGAACCTACGAGCAGTACTTC. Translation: CASSQDLAGTYEQYF.